The next 28 T cell receptor beta chains were all read from a single sample in a study of cytotoxic CD8 clonotypes in ibrutinib-treated CLL. Repertoires were generated with immunoSEQ multiplex PCR, while TCRdb's copy carries only in-frame clones and drops some. Among nearly 300,000 clones, around 69% were seen once, and the ten largest hold around 5.3%. This sample comprised PBMCs, obtained at disease progression, from a patient treated with ibrutinib. The receptors here all came from a human donor with chronic lymphocytic leukemia.

This clone was seen only once. The CDR3 sequence is CASSLGREKLFF. As DNA, the CDR3 is TGTGCCAGCAGCTTAGGACGCGAAAAACTGTTTTTT. The gene calls are TRBV7-9 and TRBJ1-4; D gene unclear. CDR3 length: 12 residues. Looked up from germline, CDR1 is SEHNR and CDR2 is FQNEAQ (reference sequence). Trimming shortened V by 1 base and J by 8 bases, and 5 bases separated the two germline ends.

The chain couples TRBV7-2 to TRBJ2-3, with 8 bases lining up with TRBD1. The CDR3 is 17 residues long. Trimming took 1 base from V and 4 from J; bases not matched to a gene: 10. Germline V lookup: CDR1 SGHTA, CDR2 FQGNSA. The CDR3 is CASSLVVVTGVPDTQYF. CDR3 bases: TGTGCCAGCAGCTTAGTGGTCGTGACAGGGGTCCCAGATACGCAGTATTTT.

This chain uses TRBV13 with TRBJ2-4, with TRBD1 identical over 8 bases. The CDR3 is made up of 13 amino acids. V shed 5 bases, J shed 8 bases, and the junction held 5 bases outside the gene matches. The germline gives CDR1 PRHDT, CDR2 FYEKMQ (reference sequence). The CDR3 sequence: CASSADRVHIQYF. The CDR3 DNA follows: TGTGCCAGCAGCGCGGACAGGGTGCACATTCAGTACTTC.

This chain uses TRBV18 with TRBJ2-1; D is unresolved. This CDR3 has 11 amino acids. Germline CDR1 is KGHSH and CDR2 is LQKENI. V lost 4 bases and J 7 bases, leaving 5 bases between the germline ends. This CDR3 reads CASSLGNEQFF. CDR3 DNA sequence: TGTGCCAGCTCACTGGGGAATGAGCAGTTCTTC.

The CDR3 coding sequence is TGTGCCAGCGGGGGGGCAGATACGCAGTATTTT. This codes for CASGGADTQYF. The rearrangement uses TRBV7-2 and TRBJ2-3, with 7 bases aligning to TRBD2. The CDR3 has 11 amino acids. Unmatched junction bases numbered 0, after V lost 8 bases and J lost 4 bases. Germline CDR1 SGHTA, CDR2 FQGNSA.

This sequence joins TRBV25-1 and TRBJ1-1; D not resolved. Trimming took off 1 base at V and 2 bases at J, with 8 bases between the two ends. This CDR3 comprises 14 residues. Germline CDR1 is MGHDK and CDR2 is SYGVNS. CDR3 nucleotide sequence: TGTGCCAGCAGTGAATTAGGGAGCAACACTGAAGCTTTCTTT. Its translation: CASSELGSNTEAFF. The entire variable domain, with the rest obtained from reference TRBV25-1 and TRBJ1-1, is as follows: EADIYQTPRYLVIGTGKKITLECSQTMGHDKMYWYQQDPGMELHLIHYSYGVNSTEKGDLSSESTVSRIRTEHFPLTLESARPSHTSQYLCASSELGSNTEAFFGQGTRLTVV.

J is TRBJ2-7 and V is TRBV7-8; 14 positions match TRBD2. V lost 1 base and J lost 2; bases outside the gene matches: 1. Germline CDR1 reads SGHVS; CDR2 reads FQNEAQ. The CDR3 is made up of 16 amino acids. The CDR3 sequence: CASSLGGLAGAYEQYF. Written as DNA, the CDR3 is TGTGCCAGCAGCTTAGGGGGACTAGCGGGGGCCTACGAGCAGTACTTC.

The V call is TRBV6-5, the J call TRBJ1-1; no definite D call. Deletions cut 2 bases from V and 4 bases from J, with 14 bases between. CDR1 MNHEY and CDR2 SVGAGI come from the germline V gene. The CDR3 has 15 residues. The CDR3 DNA follows: TGTGCCAGCAGTTACCGGCCGGGGAGGAGCACTGAAGCTTTCTTT. Translation: CASSYRPGRSTEAFF.

This chain connects TRBV29-1 to TRBJ2-7; 7 bases line up with TRBD2. The V segment lost 6 bases and the J segment 7 bases; nucleotides outside the gene matches: 6. Looked up from germline, CDR1 is SQVTM and CDR2 is ANQGSEA. The CDR3 sequence is 11 residues long. In DNA, the CDR3 is TGCAGCGTCCCGGTGGGGGGGGAGCAGTACTTC. Amino acid sequence: CSVPVGGEQYF.

V usage is TRBV5-4 and J usage is TRBJ2-5; D remains ambiguous. CDR3 size: 14 residues. Germline V gene sequence: CDR1 SGHNT, CDR2 YYREEE (reference sequence). Trimming removed 4 bases at V and 3 bases at J, with 13 bases between. This chain's CDR3 is CASSHRTHKETQYF. CDR3 in DNA: TGTGCCAGCAGCCACCGGACCCATAAAGAGACCCAGTACTTC.

This clone came up a few times. This chain uses TRBV9 with TRBJ2-2, with no clear D. Trimming left V 0 bases short and J 6 bases short, with 6 bases between. The CDR3 has 13 residues. Germline assignment: CDR1 SGDLS and CDR2 YYNGEE. CDR3 sequence reads: CASSVDGSGELFF. The CDR3 nucleotides read TGTGCCAGCAGCGTAGATGGGTCCGGGGAGCTGTTTTTT.

The V and J genes are TRBV29-1 and TRBJ1-2; D gene ambiguous. Between the trimmed V and J ends, which lost 1 base and 7 bases, there was a span of 13 bases. The CDR3 is 13 amino acids. Per the germline V gene, CDR1 is SQVTM and CDR2 is ANQGSEA. CDR3 amino acids: CSVEVAGETGYTF. CDR3 DNA: TGCAGCGTTGAAGTAGCCGGAGAGACTGGCTACACCTTC.

This chain connects TRBV29-1 to TRBJ1-2; D ambiguous. The CDR3 covers 12 residues. Per the germline V gene, CDR1 is SQVTM and CDR2 is ANQGSEA. Trimming left V 3 bases short and J 2 bases short, with 7 bases between. The DNA for the CDR3 is TGCAGCGTTGACCACTGGAACTATGGCTACACCTTC. Translation: CSVDHWNYGYTF.

This clone was seen once. The rearrangement joins TRBV5-4 to TRBJ2-7; 7 bases align to TRBD1. From germline, CDR1 is SGHNT and CDR2 YYREEE (reference sequence). The V and J ends lost 0 bases and 5 bases, in that order; junction bases with no gene match: 8. The CDR3 length is 15 residues. The CDR3 DNA reads as TGTGCCAGCAGCTTGGGGGGACAGAGGTTGGACGAGCAGTACTTC. It yields the protein CASSLGGQRLDEQYF.

The genes are TRBV7-6 and TRBJ2-1, with D possibly TRBD1 on 5 matching bases. CDR1 is SGHVS, CDR2 FNYEAQ, per germline. This CDR3 comprises 13 residues. V was trimmed by 3 bases and J by 4 bases, leaving 7 bases between them. The CDR3 region has the DNA TGTGCCAGCAGCTTCCGACAGTACAATGAGCAGTTCTTC. Its protein is CASSFRQYNEQFF.

The V call is TRBV30, the J call TRBJ1-2; TRBD1 aligns across 7 bases. Germline V gene data show CDR1 as GTSNPN and CDR2 as SVGIG (reference sequence). J lost 2 bases, V lost 0 bases, and 6 bases had no gene match. The length of the CDR3 is 15 residues. The CDR3 DNA is TGTGCCTGGAGTGTCCGGACAGGTGTCAACTATGGCTACACCTTC. Amino acids: CAWSVRTGVNYGYTF. The variable domain in full, completed from reference TRBV30 and TRBJ1-2, reads SQTIHQWPATLVQPVGSPLSLECTVEGTSNPNLYWYRQAAGRGLQLLFYSVGIGQISSEVPQNLSASRPQDRQFILSSKKLLLSDSGFYLCAWSVRTGVNYGYTFGSGTRLTVV.

The chain combines TRBV7-6 with TRBJ2-2; tentatively, D is TRBD2 (6 bases). Germline V gene data show CDR1 as SGHVS and CDR2 as FNYEAQ. The V end was cut by 5 bases, the J end by 5 bases, with 18 bases between. The CDR3 covers 16 residues. The CDR3 is CASSLRAEGGTGELFF. CDR3 coding DNA: TGTGCCAGCAGCCTGAGGGCGGAGGGCGGGACCGGGGAGCTGTTTTTT.

This clone was seen more than once but under ten times. The rearrangement links TRBV9 to TRBJ1-6; 7 nucleotides align to TRBD1. Germline values: CDR1 SGDLS, CDR2 YYNGEE. The V and J ends lost 0 bases and 12 bases, in that order; junction bases with no gene match: 9. The CDR3 totals 15 residues. The CDR3 bases are TGTGCCAGCAGCGTAGGGGGACAGCCCATAGGACCCCTCCACTTT. Translated: CASSVGGQPIGPLHF.

The CDR3 loop is CASSSNQPQHF. The CDR3 nucleotides read TGTGCCAGCTCTAGCAATCAGCCCCAGCATTTT. The chain couples TRBV6-1 to TRBJ1-5; D is ambiguous. The CDR3 loop spans 11 amino acids. Per germline, CDR1 MNHNS and CDR2 SASEGT. Trimming stripped 8 bases from V and 0 bases from J, with 2 bases between.

This chain links TRBV15 with TRBJ2-7; a possible D gene is TRBD2 (6 bases). The CDR3 covers 16 residues. With 0 bases removed from V and 4 bases from J, the gap between germline ends came to 16 bases. CDR1 LNHNV and CDR2 YYDKDF come from the germline V gene (reference sequence). CDR3 residues: CATSRDGGIKPYEQYF. CDR3 coding DNA: TGTGCCACCAGCAGAGATGGAGGGATAAAACCATACGAGCAGTACTTC.

The chain joins TRBV29-1 to TRBJ2-1; D possibly corresponds to TRBD1 (6 bases). Germline CDR1 SQVTM, CDR2 ANQGSEA. This CDR3 is 11 amino acids long. With 7 bases removed from V and 11 bases from J, the gap between germline ends came to 15 bases. CDR3 DNA sequence: TGCAGCGCTGGTTGGGGGCGCCAGCAGTTCTTC. Encoded protein: CSAGWGRQQFF.

The chain carries TRBV18 and TRBJ2-5, with D maybe TRBD2 (5 bases). With 5 bases removed from V and 2 bases from J, the gap between germline ends came to 9 bases. This CDR3 has 13 amino acids. The germline V gene encodes CDR1 KGHSH and CDR2 LQKENI. CDR3 in DNA: TGTGCCAGCTCATCGGGGTTTCAAGAGACCCAGTACTTC. Its protein product is CASSSGFQETQYF.

Regarding this clone: Different DNA sequences within this sample yield the same CDR3. The chain carries TRBV6-5 and TRBJ2-3; D gene ambiguous. CDR1 is MNHEY, CDR2 SVGAGI, per germline. Trimming shortened V by 6 bases and J by 6 bases, and 7 bases separated the two germline ends. The length of the CDR3 is 11 residues. The CDR3 here is CASRWSDTQYF. The DNA for the CDR3 is TGTGCCAGCAGGTGGTCCGATACGCAGTATTTT.

As DNA, the CDR3 is TGTGCCAGTTGCGGGGGGGCCGAGCAGTACTTC. Amino acids: CASCGGAEQYF. The chain uses TRBV19 and TRBJ2-7; 9 bases fit TRBD2. Germline V gives CDR1 LNHDA, CDR2 SQIVND (reference sequence). V shed 8 bases, J shed 6 bases, and the junction held 2 bases outside the gene matches. The CDR3 spans 11 residues.

This clone is a singleton in its sample. This chain connects TRBV11-2 to TRBJ2-7; TRBD2 is a possible D gene (5 bases). The CDR3 runs to 14 residues. Germline assignment: CDR1 SGHAT and CDR2 FQNNGV. V lost 5 bases and J 3 bases, leaving 14 bases between the germline ends. The DNA for the CDR3 is TGTGCCAGCAGCCATGGTACGGGATACTACGAGCAGTACTTC. Protein product: CASSHGTGYYEQYF.

This chain connects TRBV27 to TRBJ2-1; 8 bases match TRBD1. Germline loops: CDR1 MNHEY, CDR2 SMNVEV (reference sequence). V shed 2 bases, J shed 8 bases, and the junction held 5 bases outside the gene matches. The CDR3 runs 14 residues. The CDR3 DNA is TGTGCCAGCAGTTTACAGGGGGCGCGTTATGAGCAGTTCTTC. This translates into CASSLQGARYEQFF.

V usage is TRBV28 and J usage is TRBJ2-1; D not certain. Per the germline V gene, CDR1 is MDHEN and CDR2 is SYDVKM. V lost 3 bases and J 9 bases, leaving 15 bases between the germline ends. The CDR3 covers 14 residues. The CDR3 sequence: CASSFSGRVSEQFF. CDR3 nucleotides: TGTGCCAGCAGTTTTTCCGGGCGCGTCAGTGAGCAGTTCTTC.

J is TRBJ2-3 and V is TRBV7-3; TRBD2 is a possible D gene (6 bases). The CDR3 length is 13 residues. Germline V gene sequence: CDR1 SGHTA, CDR2 FQGTGA. V was pared by 4 bases and J by 6 bases, with 11 bases between. The CDR3 loop is CASSSGGVDTQYF. CDR3 in DNA: TGTGCCAGCAGCTCCGGGGGTGTCGATACGCAGTATTTT.